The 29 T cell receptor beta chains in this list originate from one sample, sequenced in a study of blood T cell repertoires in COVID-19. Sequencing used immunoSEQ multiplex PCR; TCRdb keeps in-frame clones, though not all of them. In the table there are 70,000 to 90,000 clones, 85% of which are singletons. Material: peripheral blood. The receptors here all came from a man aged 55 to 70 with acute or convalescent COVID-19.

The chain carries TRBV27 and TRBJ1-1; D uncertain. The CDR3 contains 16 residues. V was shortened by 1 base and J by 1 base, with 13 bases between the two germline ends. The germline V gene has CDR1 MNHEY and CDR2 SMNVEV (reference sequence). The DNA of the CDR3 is TGTGCCAGCAGTTTATGGCGGGATCCCTCGAACACTGAAGCTTTCTTT. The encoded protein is CASSLWRDPSNTEAFF.

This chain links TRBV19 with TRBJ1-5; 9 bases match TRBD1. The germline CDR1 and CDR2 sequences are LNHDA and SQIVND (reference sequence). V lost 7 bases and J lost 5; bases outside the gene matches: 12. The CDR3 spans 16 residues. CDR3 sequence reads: CASTVIGTGLHQPQHF. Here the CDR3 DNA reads TGTGCCAGTACCGTAATCGGGACAGGGCTCCATCAGCCCCAGCATTTT.

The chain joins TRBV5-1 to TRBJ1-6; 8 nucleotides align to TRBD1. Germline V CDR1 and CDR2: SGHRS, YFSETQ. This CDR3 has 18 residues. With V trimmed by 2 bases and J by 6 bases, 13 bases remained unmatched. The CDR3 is CASSFIPLRTGINSPLHF. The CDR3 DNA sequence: TGCGCCAGCAGCTTCATCCCTCTCCGGACAGGGATTAATTCACCCCTCCACTTT.

The CDR3 is CASSPGYYNEQFF. CDR3 nucleotides: TGTGCCAGCAGCCCGGGGTACTACAATGAGCAGTTCTTC. This chain links TRBV11-2 with TRBJ2-1, with D perhaps matching TRBD2 (5 bases). CDR1 SGHAT and CDR2 FQNNGV come from the germline V gene. The CDR3 consists of 13 residues. Trimming removed 5 bases from V and 3 bases from J, with 8 bases in between.

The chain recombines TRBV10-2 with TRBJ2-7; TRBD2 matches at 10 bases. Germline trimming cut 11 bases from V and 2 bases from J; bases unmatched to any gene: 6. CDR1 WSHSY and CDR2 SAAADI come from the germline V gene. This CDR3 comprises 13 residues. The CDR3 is CAPSGRAAYEQYF. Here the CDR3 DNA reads TGCGCCCCCAGCGGGAGGGCGGCCTACGAGCAGTACTTC.

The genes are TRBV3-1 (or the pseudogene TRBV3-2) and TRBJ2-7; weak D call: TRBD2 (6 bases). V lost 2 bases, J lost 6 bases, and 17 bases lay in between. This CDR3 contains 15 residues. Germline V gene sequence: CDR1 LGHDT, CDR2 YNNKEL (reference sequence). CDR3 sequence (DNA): TGTGCCAGCAGCCAACTTGGGGGAGGACGGGGCGAGCAGTACTTC. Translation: CASSQLGGGRGEQYF.

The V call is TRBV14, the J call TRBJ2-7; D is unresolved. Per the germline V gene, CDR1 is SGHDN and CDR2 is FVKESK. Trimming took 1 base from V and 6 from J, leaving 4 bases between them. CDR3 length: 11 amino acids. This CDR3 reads CASSQGAEQYF. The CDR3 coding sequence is TGTGCCAGCAGCCAAGGGGCCGAGCAGTACTTC.

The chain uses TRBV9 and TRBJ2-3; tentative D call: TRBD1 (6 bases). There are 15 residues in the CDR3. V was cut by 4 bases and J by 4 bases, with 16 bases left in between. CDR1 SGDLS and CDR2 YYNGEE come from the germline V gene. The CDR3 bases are TGTGCCAGCAGCAGAGAAGGGGGTTGGGCAGATACGCAGTATTTT. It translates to CASSREGGWADTQYF.

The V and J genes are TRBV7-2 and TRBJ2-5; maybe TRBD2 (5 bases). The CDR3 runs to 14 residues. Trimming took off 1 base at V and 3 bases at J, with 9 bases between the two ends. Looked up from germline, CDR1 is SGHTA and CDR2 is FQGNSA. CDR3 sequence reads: CASSLGGRKETQYF. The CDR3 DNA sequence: TGTGCCAGCAGCTTAGGAGGGCGCAAAGAGACCCAGTACTTC.

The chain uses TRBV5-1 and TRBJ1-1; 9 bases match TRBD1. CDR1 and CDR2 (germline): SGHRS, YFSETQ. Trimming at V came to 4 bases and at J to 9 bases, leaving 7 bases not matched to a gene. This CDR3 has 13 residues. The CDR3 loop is CASSREGTGQAFF. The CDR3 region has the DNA TGCGCCAGCAGCCGCGAAGGGACAGGGCAAGCTTTCTTT.

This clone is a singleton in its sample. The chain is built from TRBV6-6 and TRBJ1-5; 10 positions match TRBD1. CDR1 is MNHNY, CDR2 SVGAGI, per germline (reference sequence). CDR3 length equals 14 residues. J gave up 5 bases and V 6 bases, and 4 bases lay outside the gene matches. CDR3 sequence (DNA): TGTGCCAGCAGAGAGGGACAGGGGTATCAGCCCCAGCATTTT. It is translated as CASREGQGYQPQHF.

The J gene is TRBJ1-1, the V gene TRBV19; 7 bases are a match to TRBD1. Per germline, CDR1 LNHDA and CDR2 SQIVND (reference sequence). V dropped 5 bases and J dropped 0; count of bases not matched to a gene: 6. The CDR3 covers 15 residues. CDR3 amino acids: CASSVKGAMNTEAFF. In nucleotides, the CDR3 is TGTGCCAGTAGTGTTAAGGGGGCCATGAACACTGAAGCTTTCTTT.

CDR3 residues: CASSRDSYEQYF. The CDR3 DNA follows: TGTGCCAGCTCACGGGACAGCTACGAGCAGTACTTC. The rearrangement joins TRBV18 to TRBJ2-7; 7 positions match TRBD1. Trimming at V came to 4 bases and at J to 3 bases, leaving 0 bases not matched to a gene. The CDR3 has 12 amino acids. The germline V gene has CDR1 KGHSH and CDR2 LQKENI.

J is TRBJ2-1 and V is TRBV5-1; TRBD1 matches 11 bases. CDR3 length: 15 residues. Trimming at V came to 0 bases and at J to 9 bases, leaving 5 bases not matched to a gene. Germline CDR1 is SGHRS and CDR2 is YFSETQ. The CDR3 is CASSLGDRGWGEQFF. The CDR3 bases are TGCGCCAGCAGCTTGGGGGACAGGGGGTGGGGTGAGCAGTTCTTC.

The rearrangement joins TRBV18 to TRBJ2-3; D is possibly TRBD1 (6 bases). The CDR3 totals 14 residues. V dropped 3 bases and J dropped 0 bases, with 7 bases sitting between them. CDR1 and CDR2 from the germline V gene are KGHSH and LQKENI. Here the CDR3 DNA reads TGTGCCAGCTCACCTGGACAGAGCACAGATACGCAGTATTTT. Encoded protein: CASSPGQSTDTQYF. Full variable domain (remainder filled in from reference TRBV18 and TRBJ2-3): NAGVMQNPRHLVRRRGQEARLRCSPMKGHSHVYWYRQLPEEGLKFMVYLQKENIIDESGMPKERFSAEFPKEGPSILRIQQVVRGDSAAYFCASSPGQSTDTQYFGPGTRLTVL.

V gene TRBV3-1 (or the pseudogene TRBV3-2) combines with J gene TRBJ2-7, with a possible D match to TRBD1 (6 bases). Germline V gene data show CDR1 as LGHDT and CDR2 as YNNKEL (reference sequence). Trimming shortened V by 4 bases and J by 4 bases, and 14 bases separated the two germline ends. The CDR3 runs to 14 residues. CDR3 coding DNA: TGTGCCAGCAGCCGGGACACCCGTTGGTACGAGCAGTACTTC. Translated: CASSRDTRWYEQYF.

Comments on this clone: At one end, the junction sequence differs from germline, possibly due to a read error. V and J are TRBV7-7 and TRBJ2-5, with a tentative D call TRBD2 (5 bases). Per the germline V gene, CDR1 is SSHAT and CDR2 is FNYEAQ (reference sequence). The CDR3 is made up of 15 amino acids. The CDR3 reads CASSLDSRGGETQYF. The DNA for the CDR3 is TGTGCTAGCAGCTTAGATTCCAGAGGAGGAGAGACCCAGTACTTC.

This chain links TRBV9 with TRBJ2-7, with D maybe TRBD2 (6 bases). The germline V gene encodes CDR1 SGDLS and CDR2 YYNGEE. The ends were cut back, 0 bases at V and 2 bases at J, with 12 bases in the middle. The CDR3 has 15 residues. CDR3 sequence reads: CASSVGDSLPYEQYF. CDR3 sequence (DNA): TGTGCCAGCAGCGTAGGGGACTCCCTCCCCTACGAGCAGTACTTC.

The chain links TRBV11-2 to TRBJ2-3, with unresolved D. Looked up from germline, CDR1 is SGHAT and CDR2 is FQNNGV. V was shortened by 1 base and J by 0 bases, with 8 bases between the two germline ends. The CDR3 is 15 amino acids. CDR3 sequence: CASSLGGPSTDTQYF. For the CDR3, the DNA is TGTGCCAGCAGCTTAGGTGGGCCTAGCACAGATACGCAGTATTTT.

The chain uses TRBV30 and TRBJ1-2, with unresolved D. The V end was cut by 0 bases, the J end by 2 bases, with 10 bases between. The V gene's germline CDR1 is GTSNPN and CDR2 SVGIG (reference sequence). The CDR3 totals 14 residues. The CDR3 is CAWSVRRHNYGYTF. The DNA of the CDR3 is TGTGCCTGGAGTGTACGGCGGCACAACTATGGCTACACCTTC.

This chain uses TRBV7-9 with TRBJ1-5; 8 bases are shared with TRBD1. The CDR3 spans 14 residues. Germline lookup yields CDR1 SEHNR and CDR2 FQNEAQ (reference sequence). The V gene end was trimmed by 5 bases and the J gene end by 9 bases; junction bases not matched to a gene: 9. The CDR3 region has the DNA TGTGCCAGCAGCCCTCGACAGGGGTCGGGGCCCCAGCATTTT. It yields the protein CASSPRQGSGPQHF.

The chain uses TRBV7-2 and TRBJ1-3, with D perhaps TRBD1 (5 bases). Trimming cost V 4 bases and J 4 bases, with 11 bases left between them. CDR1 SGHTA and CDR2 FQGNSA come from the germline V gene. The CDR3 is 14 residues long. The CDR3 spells CASSWGGDGNTIYF. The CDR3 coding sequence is TGTGCCAGCAGCTGGGGGGGGGACGGAAACACCATATATTTT.

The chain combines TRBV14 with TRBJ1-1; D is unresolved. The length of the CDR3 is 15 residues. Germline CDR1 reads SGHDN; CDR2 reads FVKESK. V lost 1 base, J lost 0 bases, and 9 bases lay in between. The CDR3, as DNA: TGTGCCAGCAGCCAAGTTAGAGGTATGAACACTGAAGCTTTCTTT. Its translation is CASSQVRGMNTEAFF.

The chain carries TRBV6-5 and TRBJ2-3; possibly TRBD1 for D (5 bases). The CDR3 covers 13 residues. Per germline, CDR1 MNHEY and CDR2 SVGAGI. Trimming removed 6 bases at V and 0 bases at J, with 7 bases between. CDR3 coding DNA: TGTGCCAGCAGGCGACAGAGCACAGATACGCAGTATTTT. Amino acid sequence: CASRRQSTDTQYF.

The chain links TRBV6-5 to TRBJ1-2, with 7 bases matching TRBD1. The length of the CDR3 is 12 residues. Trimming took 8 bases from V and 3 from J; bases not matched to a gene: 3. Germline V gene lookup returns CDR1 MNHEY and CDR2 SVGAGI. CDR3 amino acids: CASQQGYYGYTF. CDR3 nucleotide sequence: TGTGCCAGCCAACAGGGGTACTATGGCTACACCTTC.

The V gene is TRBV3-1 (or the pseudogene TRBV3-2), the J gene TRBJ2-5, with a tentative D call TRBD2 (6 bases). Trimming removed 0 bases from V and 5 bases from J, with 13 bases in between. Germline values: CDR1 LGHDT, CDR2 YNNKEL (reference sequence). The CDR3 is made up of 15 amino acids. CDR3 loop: CASSQEPGSAETQYF. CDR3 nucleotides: TGTGCCAGCAGCCAAGAACCCGGGAGTGCTGAGACCCAGTACTTC.

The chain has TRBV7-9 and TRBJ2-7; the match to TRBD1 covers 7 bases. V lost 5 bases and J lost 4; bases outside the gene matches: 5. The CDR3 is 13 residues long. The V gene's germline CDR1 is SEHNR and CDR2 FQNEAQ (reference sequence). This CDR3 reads CASSLTGAYEQYF. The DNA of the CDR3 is TGTGCCAGCAGCCTTACAGGGGCGTACGAGCAGTACTTC. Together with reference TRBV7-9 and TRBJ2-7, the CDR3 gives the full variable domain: DTGVSQNPRHKITKRGQNVTFRCDPISEHNRLYWYRQTLGQGPEFLTYFQNEAQLEKSRLLSDRFSAERPKGSFSTLEIQRTEQGDSAMYLCASSLTGAYEQYFGPGTRLTVT.

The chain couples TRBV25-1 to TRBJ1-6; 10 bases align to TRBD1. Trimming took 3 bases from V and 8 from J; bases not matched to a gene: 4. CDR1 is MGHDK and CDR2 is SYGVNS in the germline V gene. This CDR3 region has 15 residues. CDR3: CASSDSGTGDSPLHF. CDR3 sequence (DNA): TGTGCCAGCAGTGACTCCGGGACAGGGGATTCACCCCTCCACTTT.

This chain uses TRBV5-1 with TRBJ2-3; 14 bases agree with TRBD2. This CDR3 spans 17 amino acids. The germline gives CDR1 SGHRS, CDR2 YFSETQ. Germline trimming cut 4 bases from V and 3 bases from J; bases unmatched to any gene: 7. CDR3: CASSRGLAGERTDTQYF. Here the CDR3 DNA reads TGCGCCAGCAGCAGGGGACTAGCGGGAGAGAGGACAGATACGCAGTATTTT.